Included here is one T cell receptor (beta chain) sequence, with context. The target antigen is unknown. The entry originates in a study of cytomegalovirus exposure and HLA in healthy donors. Study conclusions and caveats: As a later analysis revealed, most CMV-associated TCR beta chains appeared HLA-restricted. As a later analysis showed, a missense DCLRE1C variant was linked to trimming of TCR beta V- and J-genes.

Researchers ran the PCR with 60 Vbeta and 13 Jbeta primers. Measured with immunoSEQ multiplex PCR; TCRdb has only the in-frame clones, and not every one. The profile covers about 160,000 clones, with 70% to 80% appearing a single time and roughly 1.2% taken by the ten largest. Donors had nominal health at sampling but likely had unrecorded immune exposures. Losses at the gene ends were 1 base for V and 9 bases for J; bases not matched to a gene: 13. This CDR3 comprises 18 residues. The germline V gene encodes CDR1 SGHVS and CDR2 FNYEAQ. This chain uses TRBV7-6 with TRBJ2-1; 12 bases agree with TRBD2. The material sequenced was PBMCs. This sequence originates from a woman in her forties or fifties in good health and CMV-seronegative. The chain's CDR3 is CASSLGEVASGRATEQFF. The CDR3 coding sequence is TGTGCCAGCAGCTTAGGAGAGGTCGCTAGCGGGAGGGCCACTGAGCAGTTCTTC.